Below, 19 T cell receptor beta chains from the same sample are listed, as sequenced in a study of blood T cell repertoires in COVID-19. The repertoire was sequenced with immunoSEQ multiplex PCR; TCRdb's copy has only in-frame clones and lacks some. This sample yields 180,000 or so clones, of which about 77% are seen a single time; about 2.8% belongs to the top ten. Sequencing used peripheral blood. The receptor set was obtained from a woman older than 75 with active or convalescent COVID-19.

The CDR3 sequence: CASSSLTSGGLNNEQFF. DNA of the CDR3: TGCGCCAGCAGCTCCTTAACCAGCGGGGGGTTGAACAATGAGCAGTTCTTC. This chain connects TRBV5-1 to TRBJ2-1, with 9 bases lining up with TRBD2. CDR3 length: 17 residues. Trimming took 3 bases from V and 5 from J; bases not matched to a gene: 12. Germline assignment: CDR1 SGHRS and CDR2 YFSETQ.

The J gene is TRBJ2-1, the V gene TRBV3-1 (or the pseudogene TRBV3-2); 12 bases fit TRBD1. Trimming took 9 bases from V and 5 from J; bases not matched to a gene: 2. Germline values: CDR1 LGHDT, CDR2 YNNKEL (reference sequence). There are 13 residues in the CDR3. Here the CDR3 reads CASGTGGHNEQFF. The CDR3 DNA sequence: TGTGCCAGTGGGACAGGGGGCCACAATGAGCAGTTCTTC.

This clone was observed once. This chain's CDR3 is CASSQDLVGTGPYEQYF. CDR3 DNA: TGCGCCAGCAGCCAAGATCTTGTGGGGACAGGGCCCTACGAGCAGTACTTC. The chain links TRBV4-3 to TRBJ2-7; 9 bases fit TRBD1. This CDR3 is built from 17 residues. From germline, CDR1 is LGHNA and CDR2 YSLEER. After removal of 0 bases from V and 2 bases from J, the junction contained 8 bases not matched to a gene.

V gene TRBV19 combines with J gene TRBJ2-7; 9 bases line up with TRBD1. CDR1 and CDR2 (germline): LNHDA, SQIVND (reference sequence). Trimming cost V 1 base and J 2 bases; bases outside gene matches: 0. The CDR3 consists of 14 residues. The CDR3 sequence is CASSIGQGAYEQYF. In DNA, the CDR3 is TGTGCCAGTAGTATAGGACAGGGGGCCTACGAGCAGTACTTC.

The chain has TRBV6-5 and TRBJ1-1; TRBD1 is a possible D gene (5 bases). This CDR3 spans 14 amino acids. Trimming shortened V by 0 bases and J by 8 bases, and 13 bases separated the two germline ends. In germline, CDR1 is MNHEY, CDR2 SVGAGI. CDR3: CASSYSNRGLEAFF. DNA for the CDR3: TGTGCCAGCAGTTACTCGAATCGGGGGTTAGAAGCTTTCTTT.

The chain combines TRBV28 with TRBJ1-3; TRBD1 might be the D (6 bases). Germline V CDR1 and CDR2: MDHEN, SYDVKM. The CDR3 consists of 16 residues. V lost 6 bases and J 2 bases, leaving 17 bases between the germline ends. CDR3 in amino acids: CASSLLQGWTGNTIYF. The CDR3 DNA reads TGTGCCAGCAGCCTTTTACAGGGATGGACTGGAAACACCATATATTTT.

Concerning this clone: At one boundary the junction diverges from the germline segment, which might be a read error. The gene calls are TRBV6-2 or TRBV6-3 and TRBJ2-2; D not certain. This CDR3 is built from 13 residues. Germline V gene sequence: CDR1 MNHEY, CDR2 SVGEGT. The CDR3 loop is CASNYGLAGELFF. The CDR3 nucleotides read TGTGCCAGCAATTACGGCCTCGCCGGGGAGCTGTTTTTT.

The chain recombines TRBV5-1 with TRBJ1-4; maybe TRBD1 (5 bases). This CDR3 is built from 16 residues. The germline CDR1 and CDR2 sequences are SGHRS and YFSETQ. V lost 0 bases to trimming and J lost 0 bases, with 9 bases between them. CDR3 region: CASSLATGTTNEKLFF. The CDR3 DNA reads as TGCGCCAGCAGCTTGGCCACAGGTACAACTAATGAAAAACTGTTTTTT.

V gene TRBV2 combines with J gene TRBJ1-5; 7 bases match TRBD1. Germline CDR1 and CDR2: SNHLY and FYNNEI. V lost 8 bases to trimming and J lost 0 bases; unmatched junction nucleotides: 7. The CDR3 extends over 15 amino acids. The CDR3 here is CASSGQAPSNQPQHF. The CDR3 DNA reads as TGTGCCAGCTCAGGACAGGCCCCTAGCAATCAGCCCCAGCATTTT. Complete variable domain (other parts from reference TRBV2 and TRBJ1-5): EPEVTQTPSHQVTQMGQEVILRCVPISNHLYFYWYRQILGQKVEFLVSFYNNEISEKSEIFDDQFSVERPDGSNFTLKIRSTKLEDSAMYFCASSGQAPSNQPQHFGDGTRLSIL.

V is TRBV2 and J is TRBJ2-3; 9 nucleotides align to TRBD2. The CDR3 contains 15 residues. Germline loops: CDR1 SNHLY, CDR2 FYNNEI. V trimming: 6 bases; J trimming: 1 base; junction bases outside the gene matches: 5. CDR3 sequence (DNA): TGTGCCAGCAGAAGATTAGCGGGGGGCACAGATACGCAGTATTTT. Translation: CASRRLAGGTDTQYF.

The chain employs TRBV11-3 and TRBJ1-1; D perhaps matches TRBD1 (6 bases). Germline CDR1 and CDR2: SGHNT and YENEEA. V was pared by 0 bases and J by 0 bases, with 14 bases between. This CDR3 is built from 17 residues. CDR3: CASSLDLDSNMNTEAFF. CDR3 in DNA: TGTGCCAGCAGCTTAGATTTGGACAGTAACATGAACACTGAAGCTTTCTTT.

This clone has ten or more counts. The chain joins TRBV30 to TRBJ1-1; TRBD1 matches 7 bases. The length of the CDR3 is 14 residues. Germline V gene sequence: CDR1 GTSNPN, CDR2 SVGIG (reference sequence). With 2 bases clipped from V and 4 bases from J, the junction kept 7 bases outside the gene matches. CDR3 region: CAWSRGPGPTEAFF. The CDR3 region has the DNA TGTGCCTGGAGTAGGGGGCCCGGCCCCACTGAAGCTTTCTTT.

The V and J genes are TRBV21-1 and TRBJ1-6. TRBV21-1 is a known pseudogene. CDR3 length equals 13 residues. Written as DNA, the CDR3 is TGTGCCAGCGGGAGGGCCCCCCCGGCACCCCTCCACTTT. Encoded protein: CASGRAPPAPLHF.

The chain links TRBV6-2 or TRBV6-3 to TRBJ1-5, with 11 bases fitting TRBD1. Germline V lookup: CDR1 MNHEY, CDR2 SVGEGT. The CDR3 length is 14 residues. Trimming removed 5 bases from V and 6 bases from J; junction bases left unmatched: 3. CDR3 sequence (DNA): TGTGCCAGCAGTGCGGACAGGGGGCTTCAGCCCCAGCATTTT. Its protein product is CASSADRGLQPQHF.

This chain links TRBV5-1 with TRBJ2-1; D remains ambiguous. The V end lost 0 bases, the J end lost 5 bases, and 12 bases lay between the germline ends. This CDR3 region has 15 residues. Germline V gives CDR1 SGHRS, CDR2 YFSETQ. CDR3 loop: CASSLATRGNNEQFF. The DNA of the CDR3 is TGCGCCAGCAGCTTGGCCACTCGAGGAAACAATGAGCAGTTCTTC. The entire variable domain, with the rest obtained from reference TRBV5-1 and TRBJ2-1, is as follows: KAGVTQTPRYLIKTRGQQVTLSCSPISGHRSVSWYQQTPGQGLQFLFEYFSETQRNKGNFPGRFSGRQFSNSRSEMNVSTLELGDSALYLCASSLATRGNNEQFFGPGTRLTVL.

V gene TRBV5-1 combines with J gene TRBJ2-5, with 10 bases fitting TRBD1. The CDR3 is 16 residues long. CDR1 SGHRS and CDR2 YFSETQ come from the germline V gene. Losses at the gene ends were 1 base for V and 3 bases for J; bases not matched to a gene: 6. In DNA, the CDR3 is TGCGCCAGCAGCTTGTCCGGGACAGGGGTGGAAGAGACCCAGTACTTC. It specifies CASSLSGTGVEETQYF.

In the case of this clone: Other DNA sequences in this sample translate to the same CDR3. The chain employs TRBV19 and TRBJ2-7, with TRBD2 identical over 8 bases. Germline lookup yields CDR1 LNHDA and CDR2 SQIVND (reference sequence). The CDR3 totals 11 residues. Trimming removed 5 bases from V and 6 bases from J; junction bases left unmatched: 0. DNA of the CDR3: TGTGCCAGTAGTCGGGGGGGCGAGCAGTACTTC. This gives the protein CASSRGGEQYF.

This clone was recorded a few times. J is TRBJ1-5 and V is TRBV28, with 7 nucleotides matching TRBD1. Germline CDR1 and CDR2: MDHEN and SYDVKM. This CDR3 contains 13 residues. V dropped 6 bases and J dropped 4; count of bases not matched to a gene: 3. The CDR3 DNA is TGTGCCAGCAGGACAGGGTGGAATCAGCCCCAGCATTTT. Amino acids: CASRTGWNQPQHF.

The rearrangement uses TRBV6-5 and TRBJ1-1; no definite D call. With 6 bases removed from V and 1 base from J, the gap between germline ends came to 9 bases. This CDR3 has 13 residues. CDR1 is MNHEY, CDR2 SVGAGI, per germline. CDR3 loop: CASRTPGNTEAFF. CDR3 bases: TGTGCCAGCAGGACACCAGGGAACACTGAAGCTTTCTTT.